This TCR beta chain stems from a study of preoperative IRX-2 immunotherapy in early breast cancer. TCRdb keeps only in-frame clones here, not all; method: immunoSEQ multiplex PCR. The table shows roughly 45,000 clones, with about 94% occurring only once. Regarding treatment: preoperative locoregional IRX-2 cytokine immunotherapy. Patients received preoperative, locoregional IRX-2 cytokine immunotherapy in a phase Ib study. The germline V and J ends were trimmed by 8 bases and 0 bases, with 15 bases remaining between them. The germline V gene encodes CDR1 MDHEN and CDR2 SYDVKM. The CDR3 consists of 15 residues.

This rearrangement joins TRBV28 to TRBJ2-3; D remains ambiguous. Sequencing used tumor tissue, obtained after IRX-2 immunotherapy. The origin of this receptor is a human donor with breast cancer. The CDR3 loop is CASRNTLHSTDTQYF. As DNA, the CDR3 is TGTGCCAGCCGGAATACTTTACATAGCACAGATACGCAGTATTTT.